This is a list of T cell receptor beta chains from one sample in a study of response to subunit inactivated influenza vaccine. TCRdb fed the RT-PCR reads into MiXCR, producing one record per CDR3 protein. The data contain hundreds of thousands of distinct CDR3 sequences, approximately 15% of them seen just once; the ten biggest clones take up less than 8.5%. The sample consisted of PBMCs from blood, taken 14 to 15 days before vaccination. Source of these receptors: a man aged 50 to 59 who received an inactivated influenza vaccine. The CDR3 runs from the conserved cysteine through the conserved F or W. Fields, in order: clone size, V gene, J gene, CDR3 length, CDR3 protein. Size values are once, few and many counts, or a class for expanded clones, and some rows have none.

size: few; V: TRBV20-1; J: TRBJ2-3; length: 17; CDR3: CSARGPGTGGFPDTQYF
size: many; V: TRBV28; J: TRBJ2-7; length: 11; CDR3: CASSLGGLQYF
size: few; V: TRBV11-2; J: TRBJ2-7; length: 13; CDR3: CASSLEHYYEQYF
size: NA; V: TRBV27; J: TRBJ2-3; length: 17; CDR3: CASSLSSLAGAIDTQYF
size: few; V: TRBV20-1; J: TRBJ1-1; length: 14; CDR3: CSASLTGSSSEAFF
size: many; V: TRBV24-1; J: TRBJ2-5; length: 17; CDR3: CATSDPETGATQETQYF
size: NA; V: TRBV3-1; J: TRBJ2-1; length: 12; CDR3: CASSQGGTWQFF
size: NA; V: TRBV7-2; J: TRBJ2-3; length: 15; CDR3: CASSRLAGGWDTQYF
size: NA; V: TRBV30; J: TRBJ2-7; length: 12; CDR3: CAWSRTTYEQYF
size: NA; V: TRBV2; J: TRBJ2-3; length: 13; CDR3: CASRLDGTDTQYF
size: few; V: TRBV4-2; J: TRBJ2-3; length: 18; CDR3: CASSPGTSGGINTDTQYF
size: NA; V: TRBV20-1; J: TRBJ2-5; length: 15; CDR3: CSASWAGENQETQYF
size: many; V: TRBV5-1; J: TRBJ2-3; length: 16; CDR3: CASSAGDRPTTDTQYF
size: few; V: TRBV4-1; J: TRBJ2-3; length: 16; CDR3: CASSQRGQGSTDTQYF
size: few; V: TRBV20-1; J: TRBJ1-2; length: 15; CDR3: CSAGAGTGANYGYTF
size: NA; V: TRBV10-3; J: TRBJ2-6; length: 17; CDR3: CAISEIVGRGLANVLTF
size: NA; V: TRBV27; J: TRBJ2-7; length: 14; CDR3: CASRSFSTLSEQYF
size: NA; V: TRBV7-2; J: TRBJ1-5; length: 15; CDR3: CASSKDRVVSQPQHF
size: NA; V: TRBV20-1; J: TRBJ2-7; length: 8; CDR3: CSAGSRYF
size: few; V: TRBV5-6; J: TRBJ2-1; length: 16; CDR3: CASSSSGPVFWNEQFF
size: NA; V: TRBV19; J: TRBJ2-1; length: 21; CDR3: CASSIGRPGLAGGSSYNEQFF
size: few; V: TRBV28; J: TRBJ2-5; length: 15; CDR3: CASSFARKGKETQYF
size: few; V: TRBV19; J: TRBJ2-4; length: 15; CDR3: CASSSSHVAKNIQYF
size: NA; V: TRBV29-1; J: TRBJ2-5; length: 15; CDR3: CSVESPGPNQETQYF
size: few; V: TRBV15; J: TRBJ2-3; length: 16; CDR3: CATSRRLAVSTDTQYF
size: NA; V: TRBV19; J: TRBJ2-5; length: 15; CDR3: CASSGTSGRSGTQYF
size: many; V: TRBV29-1; J: TRBJ2-7; length: 11; CDR3: CSVEQGYEQYF
size: NA; V: TRBV19; J: TRBJ1-1; length: 15; CDR3: CASSMTPGGGTEAFF
size: many; V: TRBV12-3/TRBV12-4; J: TRBJ1-5; length: 13; CDR3: CATTPDSNQPQHF
size: NA; V: TRBV28; J: TRBJ2-6; length: 16; CDR3: CASSFFGFSGANVLTF
size: few; V: TRBV4-3; J: TRBJ2-7; length: 15; CDR3: CASSQVSGGTYEQYF